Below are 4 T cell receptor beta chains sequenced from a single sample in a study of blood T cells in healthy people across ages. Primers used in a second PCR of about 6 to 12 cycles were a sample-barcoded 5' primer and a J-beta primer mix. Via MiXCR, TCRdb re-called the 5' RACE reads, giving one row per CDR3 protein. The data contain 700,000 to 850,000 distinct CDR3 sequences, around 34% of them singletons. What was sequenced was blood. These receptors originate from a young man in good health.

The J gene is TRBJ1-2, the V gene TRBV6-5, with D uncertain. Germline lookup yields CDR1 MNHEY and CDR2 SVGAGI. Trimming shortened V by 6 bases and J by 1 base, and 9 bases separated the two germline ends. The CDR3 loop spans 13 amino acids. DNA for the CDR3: TGTGCCAGCAGGAAGACCGTTAACTATGGCTACACCTTC. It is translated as CASRKTVNYGYTF.

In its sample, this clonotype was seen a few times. The CDR3 nucleotides read TGTGCCAGCAGCAAAAGCGGGGGCGCTGAAGCTTTCTTT. Amino acids: CASSKSGGAEAFF. This chain uses TRBV21-1 with TRBJ1-1; no check of the table's D call, TRBD1, against the DNA was made. TRBV21-1 is assigned pseudogene status. The CDR3 length is 13 residues.

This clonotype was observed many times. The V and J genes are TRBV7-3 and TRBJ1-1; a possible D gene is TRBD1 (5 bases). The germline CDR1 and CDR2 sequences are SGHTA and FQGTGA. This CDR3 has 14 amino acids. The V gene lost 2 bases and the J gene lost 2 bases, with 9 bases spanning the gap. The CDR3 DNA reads TGTGCCAGCAGCTTACTCGGGGGAAACACTGAAGCTTTCTTT. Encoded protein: CASSLLGGNTEAFF.

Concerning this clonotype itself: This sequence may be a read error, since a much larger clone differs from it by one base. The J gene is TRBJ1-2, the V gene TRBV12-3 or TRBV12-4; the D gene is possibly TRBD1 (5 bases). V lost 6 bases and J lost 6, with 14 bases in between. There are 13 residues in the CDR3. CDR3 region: CASRDRQLDGYTF. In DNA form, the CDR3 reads TGTGCCAGCAGGGATCGACAGCTCGATGGCTACACCTTC.